This T cell receptor beta chain emerged from a study of shared clonotypes between healthy human individuals. Whole-study context: Three plates were used per donor for CD4 naive, three for CD4 memory, two for CD8 naive and one for CD8 memory.

This CDR3 is built from 14 residues. CDR1 and CDR2 from the germline V gene are MGHRA and YSYEKL. Trimming removed 1 base from V and 7 bases from J, with 11 bases in between. Researchers partitioned CD4+ cells into CD45RA+ naive and CD45RA-negative memory subsets. An approximately 220 ng quantity of DNA, 30,000 to 35,000 T cell genomes, went into the sorted-subset replicate PCRs. Clones were sequenced by immunoSEQ multiplex PCR, and TCRdb holds only the in-frame ones, with some missing. Among roughly 2.6 million clones listed, more than 90% were seen once. A word on this clone: The antigen is undetermined.

Study findings and constraints: Naive subsets tended to show greater estimated richness than memory subsets.

The rearrangement links TRBV4-1 to TRBJ2-4; D possibly corresponds to TRBD1 (6 bases). The source material was naive CD4+ T cells sorted from blood. Documented subset: CD45RA+ positively selected. The sequence came from a man between 18 and 35 years old in good health. The CDR3 DNA is TGCGCCAGCAGCCAAGTTATCCAGGGGAACATTCAGTACTTC. Protein product: CASSQVIQGNIQYF.